The clone carrying this T cell receptor beta chain was seen repeatedly, ten times or more. Deletions cut 7 bases from V and 1 base from J, with 4 bases between. Germline CDR1 and CDR2: SQVTM and ANQGSEA. This CDR3 has 10 amino acids. This sample is drawn from a study of early T cells in non-severe SARS-CoV-2 infection. Study information: Chains stayed unpaired after sequencing of bulk RNA from unsorted whole blood.

Separate cDNA molecules each had unique molecular identifiers attached to them. TCRdb re-called the 5' RACE reads through MiXCR, storing one row per CDR3 protein. The repertoire holds over 55,000 distinct CDR3 sequences, with about 12% as singletons. This chain links TRBV29-1 with TRBJ1-1, with D hard to call. The TCR was taken from an adult who was a healthcare worker with PCR-confirmed SARS-CoV-2 infection or an uninfected control (not recorded which). The sample taken for sequencing was whole blood. CDR3 amino acids: CSGGNTEAFF. The CDR3 DNA follows: TGCAGCGGCGGGAACACTGAAGCTTTCTTT.